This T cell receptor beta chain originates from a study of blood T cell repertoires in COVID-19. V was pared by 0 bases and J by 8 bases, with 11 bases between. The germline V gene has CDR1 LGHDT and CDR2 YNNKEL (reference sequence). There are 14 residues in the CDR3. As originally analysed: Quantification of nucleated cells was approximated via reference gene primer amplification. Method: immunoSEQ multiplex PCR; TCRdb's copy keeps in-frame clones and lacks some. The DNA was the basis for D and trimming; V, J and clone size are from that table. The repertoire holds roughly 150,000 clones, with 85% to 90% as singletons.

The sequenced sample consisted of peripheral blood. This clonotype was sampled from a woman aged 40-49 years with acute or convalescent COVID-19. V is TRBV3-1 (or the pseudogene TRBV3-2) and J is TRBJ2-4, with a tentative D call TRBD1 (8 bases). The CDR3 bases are TGTGCCAGCAGCCAAGAAACAGGGGGGGACATTCAGTACTTC. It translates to CASSQETGGDIQYF.